What follows is one T cell receptor (beta chain) and its context. Its antigen specificity is not known. No much larger clone is present one base from it, and per-base qualities are unavailable. Sequencing instrument: Illumina NovaSeq 6000. Using 5'RACE with constant-segment primers, TCRalpha and TCRbeta cDNA libraries were constructed, with sample barcodes and unique molecular identifiers added in the process. RNA was extracted from every sample with Trizol reagent. Libraries were amplified in two PCR steps, with a second sample barcode and Illumina TruSeq adapters added in the second step. Libraries were sequenced on an Illumina NovaSeq with 2 x 150 bp paired-end reads. On the study's bioinformatics: The reads were demultiplexed and collapsed into UMI-guided consensus sequences using migec v1.2.7. Using mixcr v2.1.11, UMI consensuses were aligned to TRA and TRB V and J templates and then assembled into clonotypes. A clonotype was counted as expanded or contracted only when both edgeR and NoisET called the clonotype significant, with the noise models trained on biological replicates. For edgeR calls, the thresholds were a false discovery rate-adjusted p below 0.01 and a log2 fold-change of 1. As an exploratory analysis of dynamics, PCA with hierarchical clustering was applied to max-normalized trajectories of the 1000 most abundant clonotypes. The CD4 or CD8 phenotype of responding clones was assigned using the separately sequenced CD4+ and CD8+ repertoires. Starting from the raw public reads, TCRdb applied fastp trimming at Q25, assembled clones with MiXCR and retained in-frame beta chains. Each entry merges the rows of one CDR3 protein and shows their most common DNA and genes. The authors' filters were not applied to this entry. Counted in this sample were hundreds of thousands of distinct CDR3 sequences; 24% of them appeared once. The ten largest account for roughly 9.7% of the sample.

CDR3 length: 23 amino acids, cysteine to phenylalanine. Left in the record is the CDR3 DNA by itself, 69 bases read in frame from the first base. V and J lose 4 bases and 2 bases, and a span of 38 bases separates them. CDR1 and CDR2, per the germline V gene, are SGHVS and FNYEAQ. The data originate from a study of T-cell memory formation after mild COVID-19 (dated by TCRdb to the early 2020s). Background for the entire study: TCR sequence clusters from the two donors were largely donor specific. In a couple of donors, T-cell clones that expanded and contracted after mild COVID-19 were followed by sequencing TCRalpha and TCRbeta repertoires longitudinally. Two young, previously healthy adult volunteers made up the cohort, one male and one female.

What the authors observed across the whole study: Contracting CD4+ clones were located mainly in the CM and EM memory subsets, whereas CD8+ clones were found to be enriched in EMRA. Some responding clones were detected in pre-infection memory, suggesting pre-existing cross-reactive memory T cells joined the SARS-CoV-2 response. The study covered only a couple of mild cases, and larger cohorts including severe cases with pre-infection samples were considered necessary. From day 15 to 85, contracting clones showed balanced CD4/CD8 phenotypes, whereas a second wave of clones that expanded from day 15 to 37 leaned towards CD4+. SARS-CoV-2 specificity of the second-wave clones peaking on day 37 was not confirmed.

Ficoll-Paque density gradient centrifugation was used to isolate PBMCs. This receptor was taken from an adult woman who had mild COVID-19 (a few samples of this study predate the infection). The sample titles of this study are shuffled in the database, so cell type and time point are left out; the donor was told from shared clones. The sample consisted of PBMCs or a T cell subset sorted from them (not recorded which). The chain couples TRBV7-6 to TRBJ1-1; a tentative D call is TRBD1 (5 bases match). The CDR3 corresponds to CASSSPHSSRPATARHLNTEAFF. The nucleotide sequence is TGTGCCAGCAGCTCCCCGCATTCGAGTCGCCCGGCGACAGCCCGCCACCTTAACACTGAAGCTTTCTTT.